This T cell receptor beta chain is drawn from a study of shared clonotypes between healthy human individuals. To note about this clone: Its specificity is unknown.

This CDR3 has 15 amino acids. Germline-derived CDR1 and CDR2 are SGHTA and FQGTGA. V shed 1 base and J shed 2 bases, with 9 bases lying between them. The repertoire was sequenced with immunoSEQ multiplex PCR; TCRdb's copy has only in-frame clones and lacks some. The sample consists of approximately 2.3 million clones, 85% to 95% of them appearing once. The study, taken as a whole, reports: The authors expected sequencing depth to affect clonotype sharing among donors.

The rearrangement joins TRBV7-3 to TRBJ1-3; TRBD1 might be the D (5 bases). What was sequenced was naive CD4+ T cells from PBMCs. Subset described: CD45RA+ positively selected. This receptor was taken from a man between 18 and 35 years old in good health. Some clones in this sample may be carry-over from other donors' samples. The CDR3: CASSLIGGTGNTIYF. The CDR3 DNA sequence: TGTGCCAGCAGCTTAATCGGGGGGACTGGAAACACCATATATTTT.